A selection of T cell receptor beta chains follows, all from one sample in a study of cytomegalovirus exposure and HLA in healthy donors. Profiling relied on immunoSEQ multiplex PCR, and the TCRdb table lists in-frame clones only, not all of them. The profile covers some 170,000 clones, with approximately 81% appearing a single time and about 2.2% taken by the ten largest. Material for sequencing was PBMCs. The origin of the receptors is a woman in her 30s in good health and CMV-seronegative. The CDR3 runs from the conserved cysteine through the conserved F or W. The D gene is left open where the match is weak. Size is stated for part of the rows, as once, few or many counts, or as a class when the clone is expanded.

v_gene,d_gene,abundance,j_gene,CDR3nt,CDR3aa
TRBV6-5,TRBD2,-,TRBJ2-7,TGTGCCAGCAAGCTAGCGGGGGGGTTATCCTACGAGCAGTACTTC,CASKLAGGLSYEQYF
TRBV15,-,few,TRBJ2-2,TGTGCCACCAGCAGAGATCGGGGGGCGGGTACCGGGGAGCTGTTTTTT,CATSRDRGAGTGELFF
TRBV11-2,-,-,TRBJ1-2,TGTGCCAGCAGCCCGACCCCGTCAGGGGCTTATGGCTACACCTTC,CASSPTPSGAYGYTF
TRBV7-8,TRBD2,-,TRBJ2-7,TGTGCCAGCAGCTTAATGGGCGGGAGGGGAGCCCACGAGCAGTACTTC,CASSLMGGRGAHEQYF
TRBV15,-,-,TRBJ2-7,TGTGCCACCAGCGAAAATCCAGAATTAAGTTCCTACGAGCAGTACTTC,CATSENPELSSYEQYF
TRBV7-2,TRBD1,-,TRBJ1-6,TGTGCCAGCAGCTCCGGGACAGCAAATTCACCCCTCCACTTT,CASSSGTANSPLHF
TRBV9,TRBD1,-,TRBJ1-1,TGTGCCAGCAGCCGGACAGGGGCTAATTTGAACACTGAAGCTTTCTTT,CASSRTGANLNTEAFF
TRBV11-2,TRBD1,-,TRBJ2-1,TGTGCCAGCGGATTAACAGGGGAGCCTCCCAATGAGCAGTTCTTC,CASGLTGEPPNEQFF
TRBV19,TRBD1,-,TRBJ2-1,TGTGCCAGTAGCCAATTCTCGGGGACAGGCGGCTACAATGAGCAGTTCTTC,CASSQFSGTGGYNEQFF
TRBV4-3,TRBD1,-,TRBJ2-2,TGCGCCAGCAGCCACGGGACAGGGCGGAACACCGGGGAGCTGTTTTTT,CASSHGTGRNTGELFF
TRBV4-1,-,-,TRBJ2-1,TGCGCCAGCAGCCAAGTGAGACTCCTCATATACAATGAGCAGTTCTTC,CASSQVRLLIYNEQFF
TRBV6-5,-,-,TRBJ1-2,TGTGCCAGCAGTTACTCGGGGGGACCGCTAGACTATGGCTACACCTTC,CASSYSGGPLDYGYTF
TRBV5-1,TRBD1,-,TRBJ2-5,TGCGCCAGCAGCTCCCTACTCAACAGGGGAGAGACCCAGTACTTC,CASSSLLNRGETQYF
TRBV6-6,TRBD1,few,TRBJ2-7,TGTGCCAGCAGTTACTCGAGTAAGGGACAGCCCTACGAGCAGTACTTC,CASSYSSKGQPYEQYF
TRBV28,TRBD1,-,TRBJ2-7,TGTGCCAGCAGGACATGGGACAGGGGCTACGAGCAGTACTTC,CASRTWDRGYEQYF
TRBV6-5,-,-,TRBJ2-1,TGTGCCAGCGGGCCGGTGGGGGCGAATGAGCAGTTCTTC,CASGPVGANEQFF
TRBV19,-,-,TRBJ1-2,TGTGCCAGCCGGGACATCGCTAACTATGGCTACACCTTC,CASRDIANYGYTF
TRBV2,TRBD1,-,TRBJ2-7,TGTGCCAGCAGGACCCGGACAGGGAAAAACGAGCAGTACTTC,CASRTRTGKNEQYF
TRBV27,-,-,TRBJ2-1,TGTGCCAGCAGTTCCGGGAGTGGCTATGAGCAGTTCTTC,CASSSGSGYEQFF
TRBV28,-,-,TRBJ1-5,TGTGCCAGCAGGGTTCCCCGGGGAGGCAATCAGCCCCAGCATTTT,CASRVPRGGNQPQHF
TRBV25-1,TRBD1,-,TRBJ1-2,TGTGCCAGCAGTGGCCCGCGGCAGGGGGACTATGGCTACACCTTC,CASSGPRQGDYGYTF
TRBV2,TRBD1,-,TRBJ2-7,TGTGCCAGCAGCGACGGGACAGCCTTCTACGAGCAGTACTTC,CASSDGTAFYEQYF
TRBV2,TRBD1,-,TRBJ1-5,TGTGCCAGCAGTTACCGTCCAGGGGGCAGGGATCAGCCCCAGCATTTT,CASSYRPGGRDQPQHF
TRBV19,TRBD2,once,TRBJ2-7,TGTGCCAGTGTCCGGGAGGTGGGGAGCAGGGAGCAGTACTTC,CASVREVGSREQYF
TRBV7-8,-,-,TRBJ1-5,TGTGCCAGCAGCTTAGGAACAGGGACCAATCAGCCCCAGCATTTT,CASSLGTGTNQPQHF
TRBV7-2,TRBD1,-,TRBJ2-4,TGTGCCAGCAGCCAGACAGGGGCGATAGCCAAAAACATTCAGTACTTC,CASSQTGAIAKNIQYF
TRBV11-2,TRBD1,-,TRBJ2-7,TGTGCCAGCAGTTTGGACAGGGGGCGATCCTACGAGCAGTACTTC,CASSLDRGRSYEQYF
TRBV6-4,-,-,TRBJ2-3,TGTGCCAGCAGTGCTAGCGAGACAGATACGCAGTATTTT,CASSASETDTQYF
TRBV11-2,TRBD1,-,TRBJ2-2,TGTGCCAGCAGCCCCCGGGACAGGGCCTGGGCCGGGGAGCTGTTTTTT,CASSPRDRAWAGELFF
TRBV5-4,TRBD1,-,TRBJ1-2,TGTGCCAGCAGCTATACAGGGGATTCGCGGGGCTACACCTTC,CASSYTGDSRGYTF
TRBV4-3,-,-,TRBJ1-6,TGCGCCAGCAGCCAAGAAACAGTAGCCTATAATTCACCCCTCCACTTT,CASSQETVAYNSPLHF
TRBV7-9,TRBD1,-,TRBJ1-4,TGTGCCAGCAGCCGCGGACAGGGGGCTGCTAATGAAAAACTGTTTTTT,CASSRGQGAANEKLFF
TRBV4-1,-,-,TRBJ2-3,TGCGCCAGCAGCCGATCTCCGACAGGACCCCCCACAGATACGCAGTATTTT,CASSRSPTGPPTDTQYF
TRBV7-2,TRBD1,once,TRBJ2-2,TGTGCCAGCAGCCCCCCGGACAGGGGATACACCGGGGAGCTGTTTTTT,CASSPPDRGYTGELFF
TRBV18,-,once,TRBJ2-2,TGTGCCAGCTCACCAGGGTGGAGGGAAAACACCGGGGAGCTGTTTTTT,CASSPGWRENTGELFF
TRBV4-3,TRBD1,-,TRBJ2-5,TGCGCCAGCAGCCATCACCTAGGGACAGGGGGACTCCAAGAGACCCAGTACTTC,CASSHHLGTGGLQETQYF
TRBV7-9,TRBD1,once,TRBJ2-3,TGTGCCAGCAGCTTAAGGGACAGGGTGACAGATACGCAGTATTTT,CASSLRDRVTDTQYF
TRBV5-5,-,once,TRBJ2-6,TGTGCCAGCAGCTTGGGGGCGGGTGGGGCCAACGTCCTGACTTTC,CASSLGAGGANVLTF
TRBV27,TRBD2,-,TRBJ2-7,TGTGCCAGCAGTACTCGGACTAGCGGGAGAAACTACGAGCAGTACTTC,CASSTRTSGRNYEQYF
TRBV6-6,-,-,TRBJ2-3,TGTGCCAGCAGTCAGGACTACTCCACAGATACGCAGTATTTT,CASSQDYSTDTQYF
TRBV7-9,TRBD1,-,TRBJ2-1,TGTGCCAGCAGCTTAGCGGCCCAGGGGGCGGGTAATGAGCAGTTCTTC,CASSLAAQGAGNEQFF
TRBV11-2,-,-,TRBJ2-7,TGTGCCAGCAGCCCCCCCGGGAAGGAAAACTACGAGCAGTACTTC,CASSPPGKENYEQYF
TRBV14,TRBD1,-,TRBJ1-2,TGTGCCAGCAGCCAAGAGAAAACAGGGGTTCCCTATGGCTACACCTTC,CASSQEKTGVPYGYTF
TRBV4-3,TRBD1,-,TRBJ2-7,TGCGCCAGCAGCCAAGATAGGACAGGGATCTCCTACGAGCAGTACTTC,CASSQDRTGISYEQYF
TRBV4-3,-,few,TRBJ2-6,TGCGCCAGCAGCCAAGATGGGGCTGGGGCCAACGGCCTGACTTTC,CASSQDGAGANGLTF
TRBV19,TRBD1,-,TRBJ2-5,TGTGCCAGTAGTGAGGGGACAGGGGCTAAAGAGACCCAGTACTTC,CASSEGTGAKETQYF
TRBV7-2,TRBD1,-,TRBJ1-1,TGTGCCAGCAGCTTAAACAGGGGGCGCATCACTGAAGCTTTCTTT,CASSLNRGRITEAFF
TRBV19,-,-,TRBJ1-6,TGTGCCAGTAGTTTAAATAATTCACCCCTCCACTTT,CASSLNNSPLHF
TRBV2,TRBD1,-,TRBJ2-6,TGTGCCAGCAGGGGACAGGGGGCGATTCCCCCTGGGGCCAACGTCCTGACTTTC,CASRGQGAIPPGANVLTF
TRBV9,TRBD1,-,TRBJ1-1,TGTGCCAGCAGCGAACTTGGGACAGGGAACACTGAAGCTTTCTTT,CASSELGTGNTEAFF
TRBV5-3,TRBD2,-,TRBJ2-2,TGTGCCAGAACCCCCACGGAGGCGGGGGGGCCGACCGGGGAGCTGTTTTTT,CARTPTEAGGPTGELFF
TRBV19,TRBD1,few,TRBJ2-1,TGTGCCAGTAGTTCATCGACAGGGGGCTCCTACAATGAGCAGTTCTTC,CASSSSTGGSYNEQFF
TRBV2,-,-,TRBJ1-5,TGTGCCAGCAGACCCGACTTGGGCAATCAGCCCCAGCATTTT,CASRPDLGNQPQHF